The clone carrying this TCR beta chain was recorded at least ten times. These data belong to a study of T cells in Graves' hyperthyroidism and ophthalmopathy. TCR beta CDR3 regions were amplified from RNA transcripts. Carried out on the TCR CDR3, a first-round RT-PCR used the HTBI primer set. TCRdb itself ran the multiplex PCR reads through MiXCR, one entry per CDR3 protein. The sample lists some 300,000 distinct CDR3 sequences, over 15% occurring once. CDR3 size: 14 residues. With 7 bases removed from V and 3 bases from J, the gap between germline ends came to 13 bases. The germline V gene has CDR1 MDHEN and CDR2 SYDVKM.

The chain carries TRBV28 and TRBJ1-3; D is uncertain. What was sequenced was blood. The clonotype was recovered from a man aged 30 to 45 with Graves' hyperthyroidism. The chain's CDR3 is CASTFRLLGNTIYF. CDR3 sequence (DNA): TGTGCCAGCACTTTTCGGCTGCTTGGAAACACCATATATTTT.